Sequencing of this TCR beta chain was carried out in a study of T cell changes during pregnancy in multiple sclerosis. The CDR3 loop spans 14 amino acids. V lost 4 bases to trimming and J lost 4 bases; unmatched junction nucleotides: 3. The germline gives CDR1 SGHRS, CDR2 YFSETQ. The table came from immunoSEQ multiplex PCR; TCRdb's copy has only in-frame clones and leaves some out. Altogether tens of thousands of clones are present, around 92% being singletons, with the ten largest covering about 2%. The sequencing here drew on peripheral blood, taken after pregnancy. The chain carries TRBV5-1 and TRBJ2-1; TRBD2 agrees at 9 bases. The TCR originated in a female donor with multiple sclerosis, enrolled in a pregnancy study. The CDR3 is CASSIAGDYNEQFF. The CDR3 coding sequence is TGCGCCAGCAGCATAGCGGGAGATTACAATGAGCAGTTCTTC.